The entry below describes one TCR beta chain. The entry originates in a study of patients and donors after allogeneic stem cell transplantation. Trimming cost V 4 bases and J 5 bases, with 18 bases left between them. CDR1 and CDR2 from the germline V gene are SGDLS and YYNGEE. This CDR3 is built from 16 residues. TCRdb processed the RT-PCR reads anew with MiXCR; each CDR3 protein has one entry. The sample lists 70,000 to 75,000 distinct CDR3 sequences, approximately 25% occurring once. The sequencing input was blood, either unsorted or a sorted T cell fraction (not recorded which). The genes are TRBV9 and TRBJ2-2; a weak D match, TRBD1 (6 bases). This TCR was sampled from a human donor who was either an allogeneic HSCT recipient or a stem cell or donor lymphocyte infusion donor (not recorded which). It is not recorded whose cells these are; they may come from a transplant donor. The CDR3 loop reads CASSPMGLQGTGELFF. The DNA of the CDR3 is TGTGCCAGCAGCCCTATGGGTCTCCAGGGGACCGGGGAGCTGTTTTTT.